Following are 6 T cell receptor beta chains from one sample sequenced in a study of CD8 T cells in Susac syndrome. Reverse transcription of about 0.45 to 1 ug RNA used random hexamers. Each CDR3 protein gets one entry after TCRdb re-called the immunoSEQ multiplex PCR reads with MiXCR. The table has approximately 100,000 distinct CDR3 sequences, about 95% seen once. Sequencing used CD4+ T cells from PBMCs. These receptors came from a human donor in good health.

V and J are TRBV4-2 and TRBJ1-5, with D hard to call. CDR3 length equals 16 residues. V shed 0 bases and J shed 0 bases, with 9 bases lying between them. CDR1 is LGHNA and CDR2 is YNFKEQ in the germline V gene. CDR3 bases: TGTGCCAGCAGCCAAGATAGGTGGGGTAGCAATCAGCCCCAGCATTTT. Translating it yields CASSQDRWGSNQPQHF.

The V call is TRBV24-1, the J call TRBJ2-5; 9 positions match TRBD1. The CDR3 consists of 15 residues. CDR1 and CDR2 from the germline V gene are KGHDR and SFDVKD. Trimming at V came to 3 bases and at J to 3 bases, leaving 4 bases not matched to a gene. The CDR3 nucleotides are TGTGCCACCAGTGATACCGGGACAGGGAAAGAGACCCAGTACTTC. Translated, it gives CATSDTGTGKETQYF.

J is TRBJ2-3 and V is TRBV6-5; D possibly matches TRBD1 or TRBD2 (6 bases each). The CDR3 totals 14 residues. Trimming took off 8 bases at V and 1 base at J, with 13 bases between the two ends. CDR1 is MNHEY, CDR2 SVGAGI, per germline. Here the CDR3 reads CASRVGGGTDTQYF. CDR3 sequence (DNA): TGTGCCAGCCGAGTGGGGGGCGGCACAGATACGCAGTATTTT.

This chain joins TRBV28 and TRBJ2-7, with a possible D match to TRBD1 (6 bases). Germline CDR1 reads MDHEN; CDR2 reads SYDVKM. This CDR3 spans 12 amino acids. Trimming removed 6 bases from V and 4 bases from J, with 10 bases in between. CDR3: CASRPQGYEQYF. In DNA, the CDR3 is TGTGCCAGCAGGCCACAGGGATACGAGCAGTACTTC.

The chain couples TRBV19 to TRBJ2-5, with D unresolved. Germline V lookup: CDR1 LNHDA, CDR2 SQIVND (reference sequence). Trimming removed 6 bases at V and 2 bases at J, with 7 bases between. The CDR3 consists of 12 residues. This CDR3 reads CASSQRQETQYF. The CDR3 bases are TGTGCCAGTAGCCAGCGACAAGAGACCCAGTACTTC.

The rearrangement links TRBV29-1 to TRBJ2-7, with D perhaps TRBD1 (6 bases). V was shortened by 3 bases and J by 4 bases, with 10 bases between the two germline ends. The CDR3 consists of 12 residues. The germline gives CDR1 SQVTM, CDR2 ANQGSEA. CDR3 loop: CSVDRGGYEQYF. DNA for the CDR3: TGCAGCGTTGACAGGGGTGGGTACGAGCAGTACTTC.